This T cell receptor beta chain originates from a study of shared clonotypes between healthy human individuals. The wider study: Plates per donor: three CD4 naive, three CD4 memory, two CD8 naive, one CD8 memory.

Profiling relied on immunoSEQ multiplex PCR, and the TCRdb table lists in-frame clones only, not all of them. Of just over 2,000,000 clones in the sample, about 95% were seen once. Points from the study as a whole: With a few donors compared, roughly 4.9% of naive CD4 clonotypes were shared. It was expected that sequencing depth would affect clonotype sharing among donors. Naive subsets generally had larger estimated richness than memory subsets.

As to this clone: Its antigen is unidentified.

In the naive CD8 group, cells lacked CD45RO and were positively selected for CCR7, so terminally differentiated effector memory CD45RA+ cells were left out. Germline V CDR1 and CDR2: LNHDA, SQIVND (reference sequence). V was clipped by 3 bases and J by 0 bases; unmatched bases: 7. The CDR3 covers 17 residues. This chain joins TRBV19 and TRBJ2-1, with TRBD2 matching 8 bases. The TCR comes from a man younger than 35 in good health. Source material: naive CD8+ T cells sorted from blood. The chain's CDR3 is CASSMGSGGLSYNEQFF. The CDR3 DNA is TGTGCCAGTAGTATGGGGAGCGGGGGCCTCTCCTACAATGAGCAGTTCTTC.